Shown below are 26 T cell receptor beta chains from a single sample sequenced in a study of blood T cell repertoires in COVID-19. This table comes from immunoSEQ multiplex PCR, and its TCRdb copy is limited to in-frame clones, with some not included. This table holds under 300,000 clones, about 88% found once. Sequencing input: PBMCs or T cells enriched from blood (not recorded which). The receptors stem from a woman aged 45-65 years who had been exposed to COVID-19.

V and J are TRBV7-2 and TRBJ1-1; weak D call: TRBD1 (6 bases). This CDR3 spans 13 amino acids. V dropped 1 base and J dropped 4 bases, with 7 bases sitting between them. CDR1 is SGHTA, CDR2 FQGNSA, per germline. The CDR3 region has the DNA TGTGCCAGCAGCTTAGGGGGGCCCACTGAAGCTTTCTTT. It is translated as CASSLGGPTEAFF.

This clone was picked up one time. J is TRBJ2-7 and V is TRBV4-2, with D tentatively TRBD2 (7 bases). The CDR3 totals 15 residues. CDR1 is LGHNA, CDR2 YNFKEQ, per germline. V shed 0 bases and J shed 5 bases, with 14 bases lying between them. Here the CDR3 DNA reads TGTGCCAGCAGCCAAGATCCCCGGGGGGCCGACGAGCAGTACTTC. Translated: CASSQDPRGADEQYF.

This rearrangement joins TRBV19 to TRBJ2-3, with TRBD2 identical over 15 bases. V gave up 6 bases and J gave up 2 bases; unmatched junction bases: 3. The length of the CDR3 is 16 residues. In germline, CDR1 is LNHDA, CDR2 SQIVND (reference sequence). CDR3 residues: CASRGLAGGITDTQYF. The CDR3 DNA is TGTGCCAGTAGGGGACTAGCGGGGGGCATCACAGATACGCAGTATTTT. The full variable domain, its missing parts supplied by reference TRBV19 and TRBJ2-3, is DGGITQSPKYLFRKEGQNVTLSCEQNLNHDAMYWYRQDPGQGLRLIYYSQIVNDFQKGDIAEGYSVSREKKESFPLTVTSAQKNPTAFYLCASRGLAGGITDTQYFGPGTRLTVL.

The rearrangement links TRBV2 to TRBJ1-1, with 7 positions matching TRBD1. The trim removed 6 bases at V and 0 bases at J, leaving 7 bases unmatched. CDR3 length: 15 residues. The germline gives CDR1 SNHLY, CDR2 FYNNEI. CDR3 sequence reads: CASSGTAKMNTEAFF. CDR3 DNA sequence: TGTGCCAGCAGCGGGACAGCTAAGATGAACACTGAAGCTTTCTTT.

This chain links TRBV7-9 with TRBJ1-2; 7 bases map to TRBD1. Germline CDR1 reads SEHNR; CDR2 reads FQNEAQ (reference sequence). This CDR3 region has 15 residues. V lost 4 bases to trimming and J lost 8 bases; unmatched junction nucleotides: 13. CDR3 nucleotide sequence: TGTGCCAGCAGCTCTAACAGGGGCCCTTCGTACGGCTACACCTTC. Translation: CASSSNRGPSYGYTF.

The V gene is TRBV7-2, the J gene TRBJ1-1; TRBD1 agrees at 8 bases. V dropped 5 bases and J dropped 1; count of bases not matched to a gene: 6. The germline gives CDR1 SGHTA, CDR2 FQGNSA. The CDR3 has 15 amino acids. This CDR3 reads CASSPRTGRNTEAFF. CDR3 coding DNA: TGTGCCAGCAGCCCCCGGACAGGGAGGAACACTGAAGCTTTCTTT.

This chain joins TRBV19 and TRBJ2-5; 9 bases agree with TRBD2. CDR1 is LNHDA, CDR2 SQIVND, per germline (reference sequence). This CDR3 has 13 amino acids. Trimming cost V 6 bases and J 9 bases; bases outside gene matches: 8. The CDR3 sequence: CASRGSGGAAQYF. CDR3 nucleotide sequence: TGTGCCAGTAGGGGTAGCGGGGGCGCGGCCCAGTACTTC. Drawing the rest from reference TRBV19 and TRBJ2-5, the complete variable domain is DGGITQSPKYLFRKEGQNVTLSCEQNLNHDAMYWYRQDPGQGLRLIYYSQIVNDFQKGDIAEGYSVSREKKESFPLTVTSAQKNPTAFYLCASRGSGGAAQYFGPGTRLLVL.

DNA for the CDR3: TGTGCCAGTAGTATAACCAGGGGCGGGGGCACTGAAGCTTTCTTT. Translated, it gives CASSITRGGGTEAFF. This chain connects TRBV19 to TRBJ1-1; tentatively, D is TRBD1 (6 bases). The CDR3 contains 15 residues. Germline V gives CDR1 LNHDA, CDR2 SQIVND (reference sequence). Trimming took 2 bases from V and 4 from J, leaving 14 bases between them.

The gene calls are TRBV30 and TRBJ1-1, with D perhaps matching TRBD1 (6 bases). The V end lost 8 bases, the J end lost 3 bases, and 16 bases lay between the germline ends. CDR3 size: 13 residues. The V gene's germline CDR1 is GTSNPN and CDR2 SVGIG (reference sequence). CDR3 loop: CASTTQGYTEAFF. The CDR3 DNA follows: TGTGCCAGCACCACTCAGGGGTACACTGAAGCTTTCTTT.

The rearrangement uses TRBV10-1 and TRBJ2-1, with D possibly TRBD1 on 6 matching bases. The CDR3 is 16 residues long. Looked up from germline, CDR1 is WNHNN and CDR2 is SYGVQD (reference sequence). V was pared by 3 bases and J by 8 bases, with 20 bases between. The CDR3 bases are TGCGCCAGCAGTGATGAAGGGACACCCTTGGGGCATGAGCAGTTCTTC. Protein: CASSDEGTPLGHEQFF.

The V and J genes are TRBV9 and TRBJ2-2; D is uncertain. Germline V gene lookup returns CDR1 SGDLS and CDR2 YYNGEE. This CDR3 has 16 residues. Trimming shortened V by 3 bases and J by 1 base, and 13 bases separated the two germline ends. In DNA form, the CDR3 reads TGTGCCAGCAGCGGCTATAGTCAGCGGAACACCGGGGAGCTGTTTTTT. The encoded protein is CASSGYSQRNTGELFF.

V and J are TRBV27 and TRBJ1-2, with 7 positions matching TRBD1. Trimming took 0 bases from V and 7 from J; bases not matched to a gene: 5. Germline CDR1 is MNHEY and CDR2 is SMNVEV (reference sequence). The CDR3 extends over 14 amino acids. The CDR3 bases are TGTGCCAGCAGTTTATCCGACAGGGAAGGTGGCTACACCTTC. Translating gives CASSLSDREGGYTF.

The V gene is TRBV5-1, the J gene TRBJ2-1; D perhaps matches TRBD2 (7 bases). There are 15 residues in the CDR3. The ends were cut back, 1 base at V and 1 base at J, with 9 bases in the middle. Looked up from germline, CDR1 is SGHRS and CDR2 is YFSETQ. The CDR3 DNA sequence: TGCGCCAGCAGCTTGAGGGGGGGATCCTACAATGAGCAGTTCTTC. Protein sequence: CASSLRGGSYNEQFF. The variable domain in full, with the rest retrieved from reference TRBV5-1 and TRBJ2-1, is KAGVTQTPRYLIKTRGQQVTLSCSPISGHRSVSWYQQTPGQGLQFLFEYFSETQRNKGNFPGRFSGRQFSNSRSEMNVSTLELGDSALYLCASSLRGGSYNEQFFGPGTRLTVL.

In its sample, this clone was seen once. The chain recombines TRBV7-2 with TRBJ2-1, with D unclear. This CDR3 is built from 13 residues. The germline CDR1 and CDR2 sequences are SGHTA and FQGNSA. The ends were cut back, 2 bases at V and 10 bases at J, with 12 bases in the middle. The CDR3 sequence is CASSLSRWLEQFF. CDR3 sequence (DNA): TGTGCCAGCAGCTTATCGCGTTGGTTAGAGCAGTTCTTC.

The chain employs TRBV11-2 and TRBJ1-1, with 7 bases that match TRBD1. The length of the CDR3 is 16 residues. V shed 5 bases and J 1 base; nucleotides not matched to a gene: 10. From germline, CDR1 is SGHAT and CDR2 FQNNGV. DNA for the CDR3: TGTGCCAGCAGCCCGCGGGACAGATCTCCGAACACTGAAGCTTTCTTT. Translated: CASSPRDRSPNTEAFF.

The genes are TRBV5-5 and TRBJ1-1, with D possibly TRBD1 on 6 matching bases. V dropped 1 base and J dropped 0 bases, with 16 bases sitting between them. The CDR3 spans 17 residues. The V gene's germline CDR1 is SGHKS and CDR2 YYEKEE (reference sequence). The chain's CDR3 is CASSLFYRASLNTEAFF. The CDR3 DNA reads TGTGCCAGCAGCTTGTTTTACAGGGCCTCATTGAACACTGAAGCTTTCTTT.

This rearrangement joins TRBV12-3 or TRBV12-4 to TRBJ2-7, with D possibly TRBD1 on 5 matching bases. The V gene lost 8 bases and the J gene lost 0 bases, with 11 bases spanning the gap. This CDR3 comprises 13 residues. The CDR3 protein is CASGAIGSYEQYF. CDR3 DNA sequence: TGTGCCAGCGGGGCGATTGGCTCCTACGAGCAGTACTTC.

The chain recombines TRBV11-2 with TRBJ2-6, with D possibly matching TRBD1 (6 bases). With 10 bases removed from V and 4 bases from J, the gap between germline ends came to 23 bases. The CDR3 covers 17 residues. Germline CDR1 and CDR2: SGHAT and FQNNGV. The CDR3 is CATYKVKGVRGANVLTF. The CDR3 DNA follows: TGTGCCACCTATAAGGTTAAGGGGGTGAGAGGGGCCAACGTCCTGACTTTC.

CDR3 sequence (DNA): TGTGCCAGCAGCCTGCAACTAGCAGATACGCAGTATTTT. It encodes CASSLQLADTQYF. The chain is built from TRBV11-2 and TRBJ2-3; weak D call: TRBD2 (5 bases). The CDR3 is 13 amino acids. From germline, CDR1 is SGHAT and CDR2 FQNNGV. V was cut by 5 bases and J by 4 bases, with 10 bases left in between.

The chain carries TRBV24-1 and TRBJ1-1, with a possible D match to TRBD1 (5 bases). The V gene lost 5 bases and the J gene lost 4 bases, with 16 bases spanning the gap. This CDR3 is built from 15 residues. Germline assignment: CDR1 KGHDR and CDR2 SFDVKD. The CDR3 nucleotides are TGTGCCACCAGTGGGGGTAGAGGCAGGGCCACTGAAGCTTTCTTT. Translation: CATSGGRGRATEAFF.

This chain links TRBV12-5 with TRBJ1-1, with no clear D. This CDR3 has 15 residues. Germline loops: CDR1 LGHNT, CDR2 FRNRAP. V was pared by 2 bases and J by 10 bases, with 20 bases between. The CDR3 protein is CASGLPRGLGSGAFF. The CDR3 region has the DNA TGTGCTAGTGGTTTGCCACGGGGTCTTGGGAGTGGAGCTTTCTTT.

This clone was seen only once. The chain recombines TRBV27 with TRBJ1-6; the D gene is possibly TRBD1 (5 bases). The CDR3 runs 20 residues. Trimming stripped 0 bases from V and 0 bases from J, with 18 bases between. Germline-derived CDR1 and CDR2 are MNHEY and SMNVEV (reference sequence). CDR3 nucleotides: TGTGCCAGCAGTTTATCGTGGGACTCGCTATCGAGCTCCTATAATTCACCCCTCCACTTT. This sequence encodes CASSLSWDSLSSSYNSPLHF.

This clone showed up just once. This chain connects TRBV7-8 to TRBJ1-1; D not resolved. Trimming removed 5 bases at V and 5 bases at J, with 12 bases between. The CDR3 consists of 13 residues. Germline values: CDR1 SGHVS, CDR2 FQNEAQ. Here the CDR3 reads CASSRGRGTEAFF. CDR3 DNA: TGTGCCAGCAGCCGCGGCAGAGGAACTGAAGCTTTCTTT.

V is TRBV19 and J is TRBJ1-1; D is perhaps TRBD1 (5 bases). CDR3 size: 14 residues. Germline loops: CDR1 LNHDA, CDR2 SQIVND (reference sequence). With 6 bases removed from V and 1 base from J, the gap between germline ends came to 12 bases. CDR3 sequence reads: CASRFQTENTEAFF. Written as DNA, the CDR3 is TGTGCCAGTAGGTTTCAGACAGAGAACACTGAAGCTTTCTTT.

The chain carries TRBV28 and TRBJ1-5; 7 nucleotides agree with TRBD1. CDR1 MDHEN and CDR2 SYDVKM come from the germline V gene. The CDR3 runs to 14 residues. V was clipped by 7 bases and J by 6 bases; unmatched bases: 9. CDR3 in amino acids: CASTYRGMGQPQHF. CDR3 coding DNA: TGTGCCAGCACTTACAGGGGCATGGGTCAGCCCCAGCATTTT.

V is TRBV7-9 and J is TRBJ1-3; unclear D gene. Per the germline V gene, CDR1 is SEHNR and CDR2 is FQNEAQ (reference sequence). The V end was cut by 4 bases, the J end by 3 bases, with 10 bases between. This CDR3 is built from 14 residues. The CDR3 is CASSSPVFGNTIYF. Written as DNA, the CDR3 is TGTGCCAGCAGCTCCCCCGTCTTTGGAAACACCATATATTTT.